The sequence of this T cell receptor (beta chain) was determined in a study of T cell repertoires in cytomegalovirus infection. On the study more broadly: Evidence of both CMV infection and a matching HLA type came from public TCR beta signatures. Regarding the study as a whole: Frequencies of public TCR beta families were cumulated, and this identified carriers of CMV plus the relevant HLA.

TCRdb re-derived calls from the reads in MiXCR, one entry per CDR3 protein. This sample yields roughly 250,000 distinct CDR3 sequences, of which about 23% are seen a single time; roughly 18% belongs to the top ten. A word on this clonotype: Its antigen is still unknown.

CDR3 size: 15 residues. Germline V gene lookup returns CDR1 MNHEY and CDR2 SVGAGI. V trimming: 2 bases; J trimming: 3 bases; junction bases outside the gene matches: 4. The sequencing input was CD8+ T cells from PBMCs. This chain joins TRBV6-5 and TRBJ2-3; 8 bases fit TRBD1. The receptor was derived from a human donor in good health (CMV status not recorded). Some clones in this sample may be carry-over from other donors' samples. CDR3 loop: CASSYGQGETDTQYF. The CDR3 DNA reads TGTGCCAGCAGTTACGGACAGGGTGAAACAGATACGCAGTATTTT.